This passage covers 16 T cell receptor beta chains from one sample sequenced in a study of T cell responses to AZD1222 COVID-19 vaccine. Clones were read by immunoSEQ multiplex PCR, and TCRdb kept only the in-frame ones, dropping some. The data show 150,000 to 180,000 clones, roughly 90% seen once. Here the sequenced sample was peripheral blood, taken on day 0 of MenACWY control vaccination. The receptors were gathered from an adult in good health.

This rearrangement joins TRBV6-6 to TRBJ1-6; no clear D. Germline V gene lookup returns CDR1 MNHNY and CDR2 SVGAGI (reference sequence). V gave up 7 bases and J gave up 8 bases, with 9 bases separating them. This CDR3 is 12 amino acids long. CDR3 DNA: TGTGCCAGCAACAATGTTGATTCACCCCTCCACTTT. This encodes CASNNVDSPLHF.

The chain combines TRBV28 with TRBJ1-5; D unresolved. CDR1 is MDHEN, CDR2 SYDVKM, per germline. V was trimmed by 5 bases and J by 9 bases, leaving 11 bases between them. The CDR3 is 12 residues long. This CDR3 reads CASSLSRGPQHF. The CDR3 nucleotides are TGTGCCAGCAGTCTCTCACGGGGGCCCCAGCATTTT.

The chain combines TRBV5-6 with TRBJ2-3; D possibly corresponds to TRBD1 (6 bases). The CDR3 loop spans 15 amino acids. Per the germline V gene, CDR1 is SGHDT and CDR2 is YYEEEE. With 1 base removed from V and 8 bases from J, the gap between germline ends came to 17 bases. CDR3 in amino acids: CASSLHPTGQGTQYF. CDR3 sequence (DNA): TGTGCCAGCAGCTTGCACCCAACAGGGCAAGGTACGCAGTATTTT.

This rearrangement joins TRBV4-3 to TRBJ2-7; 11 nucleotides agree with TRBD2. V lost 0 bases and J lost 5; bases outside the gene matches: 9. This CDR3 contains 17 residues. Germline-derived CDR1 and CDR2 are LGHNA and YSLEER. The DNA of the CDR3 is TGCGCCAGCAGCCAAGATTCTCTAGCGGGAGGTCGAGACGAGCAGTACTTC. It encodes CASSQDSLAGGRDEQYF.

V and J are TRBV11-3 and TRBJ1-1, with D uncertain. V dropped 0 bases and J dropped 3 bases, with 20 bases sitting between them. The CDR3 runs to 18 residues. Germline V CDR1 and CDR2: SGHNT, YENEEA. CDR3 sequence reads: CASSLDLWVPDGDTEAFF. In nucleotides, the CDR3 is TGTGCCAGCAGCTTAGATTTGTGGGTGCCGGACGGGGACACTGAAGCTTTCTTT.

This rearrangement joins TRBV25-1 to TRBJ2-6, with unresolved D. This CDR3 contains 14 residues. Trimming stripped 4 bases from V and 0 bases from J, with 4 bases between. Germline loops: CDR1 MGHDK, CDR2 SYGVNS. For the CDR3, the DNA is TGTGCCAGCAGTGCTTTCTCTGGGGCCAACGTCCTGACTTTC. The encoded protein is CASSAFSGANVLTF.

The chain links TRBV5-1 to TRBJ2-4, with D perhaps matching TRBD1 or TRBD2 (5 bases each). This CDR3 region has 14 residues. Germline loops: CDR1 SGHRS, CDR2 YFSETQ. Trimming took off 4 bases at V and 7 bases at J, with 15 bases between the two ends. The CDR3 loop reads CASSRDGGSNIQYF. Written as DNA, the CDR3 is TGCGCCAGCAGCCGGGACGGTGGATCGAACATTCAGTACTTC.

This clone was recorded once. The chain employs TRBV6-5 and TRBJ1-3; D not resolved. Germline-derived CDR1 and CDR2 are MNHEY and SVGAGI. The CDR3 totals 15 residues. The V gene lost 8 bases and the J gene lost 4 bases, with 18 bases spanning the gap. The CDR3 spells CASATTFHWGNTIYF. Written as DNA, the CDR3 is TGTGCCAGCGCAACGACCTTCCACTGGGGAAACACCATATATTTT.

The chain combines TRBV6-5 with TRBJ1-4; possible D gene TRBD1, 6 bases. The V gene lost 2 bases and the J gene lost 7 bases, with 17 bases spanning the gap. Germline-derived CDR1 and CDR2 are MNHEY and SVGAGI. The CDR3 is 16 amino acids. Here the CDR3 DNA reads TGTGCCAGCAGTTACCTTTCTGTTGGACAGCCTGAAAAACTGTTTTTT. Residues: CASSYLSVGQPEKLFF.

This rearrangement joins TRBV29-1 to TRBJ1-3; D gene ambiguous. Germline V gene sequence: CDR1 SQVTM, CDR2 ANQGSEA. The CDR3 runs 11 residues. Trimming pared 8 bases from V and 2 bases from J, leaving 7 bases between. CDR3 protein: CSLRTGNTIYF. The DNA of the CDR3 is TGCAGCTTGCGGACTGGAAACACCATATATTTT.

This rearrangement joins TRBV6-5 to TRBJ1-4, with 10 bases aligning to TRBD1. Germline V gene sequence: CDR1 MNHEY, CDR2 SVGAGI. The CDR3 is made up of 14 amino acids. V shed 2 bases, J shed 8 bases, and the junction held 2 bases outside the gene matches. Here the CDR3 DNA reads TGTGCCAGCAGTTACGGGACAGGGGAGGAAAAACTGTTTTTT. It yields the protein CASSYGTGEEKLFF.

Written as DNA, the CDR3 is TGTGCCAGCAGCTATCGGGCGGGGCGGAATGAGCAGTTCTTC. It codes for CASSYRAGRNEQFF. The chain employs TRBV11-2 and TRBJ2-1; D possibly corresponds to TRBD2 (6 bases). The CDR3 contains 14 residues. Trimming took 4 bases from V and 7 from J, leaving 14 bases between them. Germline values: CDR1 SGHAT, CDR2 FQNNGV.

This chain uses TRBV29-1 with TRBJ2-3; tentative D call: TRBD2 (5 bases). CDR1 SQVTM and CDR2 ANQGSEA come from the germline V gene. The CDR3 spans 12 residues. V gave up 6 bases and J gave up 6 bases, with 13 bases separating them. CDR3 loop: CSVRWTGDTQYF. The DNA for the CDR3 is TGCAGCGTGCGTTGGACGGGGGATACGCAGTATTTT.

The chain joins TRBV11-2 to TRBJ2-2, with TRBD2 identical over 8 bases. Germline V gene sequence: CDR1 SGHAT, CDR2 FQNNGV. The CDR3 is 14 residues long. The V and J ends lost 5 bases and 4 bases, in that order; junction bases with no gene match: 3. The CDR3 nucleotides are TGTGCCAGCAGCCGGGGGGGACGCACCGGGGAGCTGTTTTTT. Its protein product is CASSRGGRTGELFF.

The V gene is TRBV6-5, the J gene TRBJ1-6, with D hard to call. This CDR3 comprises 14 residues. V was shortened by 4 bases and J by 5 bases, with 9 bases between the two germline ends. The V gene's germline CDR1 is MNHEY and CDR2 SVGAGI. The CDR3 DNA sequence: TGTGCCAGCAGTTTAGGGATCAATAATTCACCCCTCCACTTT. It codes for CASSLGINNSPLHF.

J is TRBJ1-5 and V is TRBV7-3, with 7 bases lining up with TRBD1. Trimming at V came to 5 bases and at J to 5 bases, leaving 6 bases not matched to a gene. CDR1 is SGHTA, CDR2 FQGTGA, per germline. The CDR3 runs 14 residues. DNA of the CDR3: TGTGCCAGCAGCCGGGACAGTTCCTATCAGCCCCAGCATTTT. This gives the protein CASSRDSSYQPQHF.